This passage covers 9 T cell receptor beta chains from one sample sequenced in a study of cytomegalovirus exposure and HLA in healthy donors. Vbeta (60) and Jbeta (13) primers were used in the PCR. Using immunoSEQ multiplex PCR, the repertoire was profiled, and TCRdb retains in-frame clones only, with some absent. The sample consists of roughly 190,000 clones, about 87% of them appearing once. Sequenced input: PBMCs. The receptor set was obtained from a woman aged 18-29 years in good health and CMV-seronegative.

The CDR3 loop reads CASTPGQLNSPLHF. CDR3 nucleotides: TGTGCCAGTACACCGGGACAACTAAATTCACCCCTCCACTTT. The gene calls are TRBV19 and TRBJ1-6, with D possibly matching TRBD1 (6 bases). Trimming shortened V by 7 bases and J by 7 bases, and 14 bases separated the two germline ends. Germline V lookup: CDR1 LNHDA, CDR2 SQIVND (reference sequence). CDR3 length: 14 residues.

CDR3 nucleotide sequence: TGTGCCAGTATCCCCAGACAATACACTGAAGCTTTCTTT. Translating gives CASIPRQYTEAFF. V gene TRBV19 combines with J gene TRBJ1-1; D unclear. The CDR3 runs to 13 residues. Per the germline V gene, CDR1 is LNHDA and CDR2 is SQIVND (reference sequence). V was pared by 7 bases and J by 3 bases, with 12 bases between.

A single count supports this clone. The V call is TRBV15, the J call TRBJ1-2; D gene unclear. The CDR3 length is 12 residues. Germline V gene sequence: CDR1 LNHNV, CDR2 YYDKDF (reference sequence). Trimming removed 9 bases at V and 5 bases at J, with 13 bases between. CDR3 nucleotides: TGTGCCACTCCAACCTACCCTTATGGCTACACCTTC. Translation gives CATPTYPYGYTF.

The V gene is TRBV5-1, the J gene TRBJ2-2; tentatively, D is TRBD1 (6 bases). In germline, CDR1 is SGHRS, CDR2 YFSETQ. With 5 bases removed from V and 0 bases from J, the gap between germline ends came to 11 bases. CDR3 length: 15 residues. The CDR3: CASRRQDANTGELFF. The CDR3 DNA follows: TGCGCCAGCAGACGACAGGACGCGAACACCGGGGAGCTGTTTTTT.

The chain recombines TRBV4-1 with TRBJ2-3; 7 bases are shared with TRBD2. CDR3 length: 14 residues. The germline V gene encodes CDR1 MGHRA and CDR2 YSYEKL. V shed 2 bases and J 6 bases; nucleotides not matched to a gene: 5. In DNA, the CDR3 is TGCGCCAGCAGCCAAATATACGGGGGGGATACGCAGTATTTT. It codes for CASSQIYGGDTQYF.

The chain is built from TRBV19 and TRBJ1-1, with no clear D. V was shortened by 5 bases and J by 2 bases, with 15 bases between the two germline ends. The CDR3 loop spans 15 amino acids. Germline V gene data show CDR1 as LNHDA and CDR2 as SQIVND (reference sequence). The CDR3 DNA sequence: TGTGCCAGTAGTTCCGGGAATGGACGAAACACTGAAGCTTTCTTT. Translation gives CASSSGNGRNTEAFF.

This chain connects TRBV27 to TRBJ1-4, with a weak D call TRBD1 (6 bases). From germline, CDR1 is MNHEY and CDR2 SMNVEV (reference sequence). Deletions cut 6 bases from V and 8 bases from J, with 19 bases between. CDR3 length: 15 residues. The CDR3 region has the DNA TGTGCCAGCAGCTCCCGGAGGACAGTTAGGGAAAAACTGTTTTTT. This codes for CASSSRRTVREKLFF.

The chain recombines TRBV7-6 with TRBJ1-1; TRBD1 matches at 9 bases. Trimming at V came to 5 bases and at J to 0 bases, leaving 7 bases not matched to a gene. This CDR3 contains 16 residues. Germline CDR1 and CDR2: SGHVS and FNYEAQ. The CDR3 DNA reads as TGTGCCAGCAGCCTGGGGACAGGGTCCATGAACACTGAAGCTTTCTTT. Amino acids: CASSLGTGSMNTEAFF.

This chain joins TRBV4-1 and TRBJ2-7; 7 nucleotides agree with TRBD1. Germline CDR1 and CDR2: MGHRA and YSYEKL. There are 12 residues in the CDR3. Unmatched junction bases numbered 7, after V lost 9 bases and J lost 5 bases. This CDR3 reads CARIDRVHEQYF. The CDR3 nucleotides are TGCGCCAGAATTGACAGGGTCCACGAGCAGTACTTC.